A single sample gave rise to the 27 T cell receptor beta chains below, sequenced in a study of blood T cell repertoires in COVID-19. Profiling relied on immunoSEQ multiplex PCR, and the TCRdb table lists in-frame clones only, not all of them. The sample shows roughly 150,000 clones, about 90% of them seen only once. What was sequenced was peripheral blood. These receptors all come from a woman of 80 years or more with acute or convalescent COVID-19.

This clone has a single count. The chain carries TRBV28 and TRBJ1-4; tentatively, D is TRBD1 (6 bases). This CDR3 region has 14 residues. Trimming removed 5 bases from V and 8 bases from J, with 15 bases in between. Germline CDR1 MDHEN, CDR2 SYDVKM. In DNA form, the CDR3 reads TGTGCCAGCAGTACGACTCGGGACATGGAAAAACTGTTTTTT. It specifies CASSTTRDMEKLFF.

Turning to this clone: In the same sample, other DNA sequences code for this CDR3. The chain links TRBV5-1 to TRBJ1-1; 7 bases fit TRBD1. Losses at the gene ends were 0 bases for V and 3 bases for J; bases not matched to a gene: 2. The germline gives CDR1 SGHRS, CDR2 YFSETQ. This CDR3 region has 14 residues. CDR3 region: CASSLDRGDTEAFF. DNA for the CDR3: TGCGCCAGCAGCTTGGACAGGGGAGACACTGAAGCTTTCTTT.

The chain joins TRBV7-2 to TRBJ1-2, with a possible D match to TRBD1 (5 bases). The CDR3 has 17 residues. Looked up from germline, CDR1 is SGHTA and CDR2 is FQGNSA. V lost 6 bases and J 3 bases, leaving 23 bases between the germline ends. CDR3 sequence (DNA): TGTGCCAGCAGTCCAGGCCTTATTGGAACGGGGGACTATGGCTACACCTTC. Its protein is CASSPGLIGTGDYGYTF.

The V gene is TRBV12-3 or TRBV12-4, the J gene TRBJ1-2, with 7 bases that match TRBD1. V was clipped by 4 bases and J by 4 bases; unmatched bases: 3. The CDR3 covers 13 residues. CDR3 amino acids: CASSSTGIYGYTF. The DNA for the CDR3 is TGTGCCAGCAGTTCGACAGGGATCTATGGCTACACCTTC.

This sequence joins TRBV4-3 and TRBJ1-1; D may be TRBD1 (5 bases). Germline V gene lookup returns CDR1 LGHNA and CDR2 YSLEER. The CDR3 is 15 amino acids. V lost 3 bases, J lost 1 base, and 12 bases lay in between. This chain's CDR3 is CASSQSIDRNTEAFF. The DNA for the CDR3 is TGCGCCAGCAGCCAGTCCATTGACAGGAACACTGAAGCTTTCTTT.

The CDR3 protein is CASSSGRDRAFF. CDR3 bases: TGTGCCAGCAGCTCCGGACGGGACAGAGCTTTCTTT. V gene TRBV11-3 combines with J gene TRBJ1-1; TRBD1 aligns across 7 bases. CDR1 and CDR2 (germline): SGHNT, YENEEA. V dropped 4 bases and J dropped 10; count of bases not matched to a gene: 6. The CDR3 length is 12 residues.

The J gene is TRBJ1-2, the V gene TRBV9, with 9 bases fitting TRBD1. Germline CDR1 SGDLS, CDR2 YYNGEE. After removal of 0 bases from V and 3 bases from J, the junction contained 9 bases not matched to a gene. The CDR3 runs to 17 residues. CDR3 loop: CASSVGPGTGLYYGYTF. The CDR3 DNA is TGTGCCAGCAGCGTAGGCCCCGGGACAGGGCTTTACTATGGCTACACCTTC.

CDR3 in DNA: TGTGCCAGCAGCTCCCTTCAAGAGACCCAGTACTTC. It encodes CASSSLQETQYF. The rearrangement uses TRBV7-2 and TRBJ2-5; D uncertain. The CDR3 loop spans 12 amino acids. Germline V CDR1 and CDR2: SGHTA, FQGNSA. The ends were cut back, 4 bases at V and 2 bases at J, with 5 bases in the middle.

This sequence joins TRBV5-1 and TRBJ1-3, with D perhaps TRBD1 (6 bases). CDR3 size: 17 residues. In germline, CDR1 is SGHRS, CDR2 YFSETQ. V lost 0 bases to trimming and J lost 2 bases, with 15 bases between them. CDR3 loop: CASSLEPQGYTGNTIYF. The DNA for the CDR3 is TGCGCCAGCAGCTTGGAACCCCAGGGGTACACTGGAAACACCATATATTTT.

The chain joins TRBV27 to TRBJ1-6, with D tentatively TRBD1 (5 bases). Germline V lookup: CDR1 MNHEY, CDR2 SMNVEV (reference sequence). There are 16 residues in the CDR3. Trimming removed 7 bases from V and 6 bases from J, with 19 bases in between. CDR3 nucleotide sequence: TGTGCCAGCAAAACTACACTGGGGGGGTTTAATTCACCCCTCCACTTT. Residues: CASKTTLGGFNSPLHF.

The rearrangement joins TRBV30 to TRBJ1-6; 9 bases are a match to TRBD1. This CDR3 has 16 amino acids. V trimming: 7 bases; J trimming: 1 base; junction bases outside the gene matches: 8. The V gene's germline CDR1 is GTSNPN and CDR2 SVGIG (reference sequence). The CDR3 protein is CASHRGRGSYNSPLHF. In DNA form, the CDR3 reads TGTGCCTCCCACAGGGGGCGAGGATCCTATAATTCACCCCTCCACTTT. Full variable domain (remainder filled in from reference TRBV30 and TRBJ1-6): SQTIHQWPATLVQPVGSPLSLECTVEGTSNPNLYWYRQAAGRGLQLLFYSVGIGQISSEVPQNLSASRPQDRQFILSSKKLLLSDSGFYLCASHRGRGSYNSPLHFGNGTRLTVT.

The rearrangement links TRBV11-2 to TRBJ2-5; 8 bases are a match to TRBD2. CDR3 length: 15 residues. V shed 5 bases, J shed 2 bases, and the junction held 7 bases outside the gene matches. The germline V gene encodes CDR1 SGHAT and CDR2 FQNNGV. CDR3 DNA sequence: TGTGCCAGCAGCCGACAGCGGGGGAGACAAGAGACCCAGTACTTC. Translation gives CASSRQRGRQETQYF.

This clone was recorded a few times. V is TRBV29-1 and J is TRBJ1-5, with no clear D. CDR1 is SQVTM and CDR2 is ANQGSEA in the germline V gene. V was clipped by 7 bases and J by 0 bases, with 7 bases between them. This CDR3 region has 12 residues. The CDR3 reads CSAGDSNQPQHF. The CDR3 nucleotides read TGCAGCGCAGGAGATAGCAATCAGCCCCAGCATTTT.

This clone was counted once. The V gene is TRBV7-9, the J gene TRBJ2-5, with a tentative D call TRBD1 (5 bases). Germline V gives CDR1 SEHNR, CDR2 FQNEAQ (reference sequence). CDR3 length: 14 residues. Trimming removed 8 bases at V and 5 bases at J, with 18 bases between. The CDR3 loop is CASANLGAAETQYF. For the CDR3, the DNA is TGTGCCAGCGCGAACCTAGGGGCCGCGGAGACCCAGTACTTC.

This sequence joins TRBV21-1 and TRBJ1-2. TRBV21-1 is a pseudogene locus. The CDR3 length is 16 residues. DNA for the CDR3: TGTGCCAGCAGCCCTTTATATGCTAGATCTAACTATGGCTACACCTTC. It yields the protein CASSPLYARSNYGYTF.

The chain has TRBV28 and TRBJ1-2; a possible D gene is TRBD1 (5 bases). The CDR3 covers 14 residues. Germline lookup yields CDR1 MDHEN and CDR2 SYDVKM. Between the trimmed V and J ends, which lost 5 bases and 4 bases, there was a span of 14 bases. The CDR3 loop reads CASSAFRDSYGYTF. The DNA for the CDR3 is TGTGCCAGCAGTGCCTTCAGGGATAGCTATGGCTACACCTTC.

This sequence joins TRBV30 and TRBJ1-5; D call uncertain. V gave up 2 bases and J gave up 4 bases, with 18 bases separating them. The CDR3 length is 16 residues. The germline CDR1 and CDR2 sequences are GTSNPN and SVGIG (reference sequence). This CDR3 is CAWSPGWRGSNQPQHF. The CDR3, as DNA: TGTGCCTGGAGTCCCGGATGGAGAGGCTCGAATCAGCCCCAGCATTTT.

The chain employs TRBV2 and TRBJ1-1, with a tentative D call TRBD1 (6 bases). The CDR3 is 15 amino acids. In germline, CDR1 is SNHLY, CDR2 FYNNEI. V was trimmed by 6 bases and J by 4 bases, leaving 18 bases between them. DNA for the CDR3: TGTGCCAGCAGGAGACACAGGGATTCGAGCACTGAAGCTTTCTTT. Protein: CASRRHRDSSTEAFF.

J is TRBJ2-1 and V is TRBV24-1; 9 positions agree with TRBD2. This CDR3 has 18 amino acids. J gave up 0 bases and V 10 bases, and 15 bases lay outside the gene matches. Germline CDR1 KGHDR, CDR2 SFDVKD. This CDR3 is CATIGTSFLPSSYNEQFF. CDR3 in DNA: TGTGCCACAATCGGGACTAGCTTCCTTCCGAGCTCCTACAATGAGCAGTTCTTC.

The J gene is TRBJ1-2, the V gene TRBV5-1; 7 bases agree with TRBD1. The V gene end was trimmed by 1 base and the J gene end by 2 bases; junction bases not matched to a gene: 5. Germline loops: CDR1 SGHRS, CDR2 YFSETQ. The CDR3 is made up of 15 amino acids. CDR3: CASSLWGDSNYGYTF. CDR3 in DNA: TGCGCCAGCAGCTTGTGGGGGGACAGCAACTATGGCTACACCTTC.

V is TRBV3-1 (or the pseudogene TRBV3-2) and J is TRBJ1-3; 7 bases match TRBD1. Per the germline V gene, CDR1 is LGHDT and CDR2 is YNNKEL (reference sequence). After removal of 6 bases from V and 5 bases from J, the junction contained 4 bases not matched to a gene. The CDR3 length is 13 residues. CDR3 coding DNA: TGTGCCAGCAGTGGACAGGCCAGAAACACCATATATTTT. Protein sequence: CASSGQARNTIYF.

J is TRBJ2-7 and V is TRBV5-1, with 9 nucleotides matching TRBD1. This CDR3 is built from 15 residues. The germline CDR1 and CDR2 sequences are SGHRS and YFSETQ. Trimming removed 2 bases from V and 4 bases from J; junction bases left unmatched: 7. CDR3 nucleotides: TGCGCCAGCAGCTTTACAGGGGGCCTGCCTTACGAGCAGTACTTC. This translates into CASSFTGGLPYEQYF.

This chain joins TRBV3-1 (or the pseudogene TRBV3-2) and TRBJ2-1; TRBD1 matches at 8 bases. Germline V gives CDR1 LGHDT, CDR2 YNNKEL (reference sequence). J lost 4 bases, V lost 4 bases, and 6 bases had no gene match. There are 15 residues in the CDR3. The CDR3 loop is CASSPGTGRYNEQFF. The CDR3 nucleotides are TGTGCCAGCAGCCCCGGGACAGGCAGATACAATGAGCAGTTCTTC.

This chain links TRBV5-4 with TRBJ1-2; unclear D gene. Germline V gene data show CDR1 as SGHNT and CDR2 as YYREEE (reference sequence). V lost 1 base and J lost 3, with 10 bases in between. The CDR3 covers 14 residues. The CDR3 is CASSLPRGDYGYTF. The CDR3 DNA is TGTGCCAGCAGCTTGCCCCGCGGAGACTATGGCTACACCTTC.

The rearrangement links TRBV3-1 (or the pseudogene TRBV3-2) to TRBJ1-1; no firm D call. The CDR3 totals 12 residues. Germline values: CDR1 LGHDT, CDR2 YNNKEL (reference sequence). With 1 base removed from V and 7 bases from J, the gap between germline ends came to 7 bases. CDR3 sequence (DNA): TGTGCCAGCAGCCAAGGTCCGGGTGAAGCTTTCTTT. This encodes CASSQGPGEAFF.

The rearrangement links TRBV5-4 to TRBJ2-5; TRBD2 matches 7 bases. V lost 4 bases, J lost 2 bases, and 11 bases stayed unmatched. CDR1 SGHNT and CDR2 YYREEE come from the germline V gene (reference sequence). The CDR3 consists of 16 residues. CDR3 DNA sequence: TGTGCCAGCAGCAAACTAAAAGCGGGGCTACAAGAGACCCAGTACTTC. Amino acids: CASSKLKAGLQETQYF.

The chain is built from TRBV6-5 and TRBJ1-2, with D unclear. Germline-derived CDR1 and CDR2 are MNHEY and SVGAGI. The ends were cut back, 0 bases at V and 8 bases at J, with 16 bases in the middle. This CDR3 comprises 15 residues. The CDR3 sequence: CASSYSKPTSGGYTF. The CDR3 DNA reads as TGTGCCAGCAGTTACTCGAAACCGACCTCCGGGGGCTACACCTTC.